Listed here are 20 T cell receptor beta chains from one sample, sequenced in a study of blood T cell repertoires in COVID-19. The repertoire was sequenced with immunoSEQ multiplex PCR; TCRdb's copy has only in-frame clones and lacks some. The data show about 100,000 clones, approximately 84% seen once. Sequencing was performed on peripheral blood. All receptors come from a human donor in a cohort sampled during active COVID-19.

The chain is built from TRBV14 and TRBJ1-1; TRBD1 agrees at 11 bases. CDR1 is SGHDN, CDR2 FVKESK, per germline. The trim removed 1 base at V and 10 bases at J, leaving 2 bases unmatched. This CDR3 is built from 13 residues. The CDR3 loop reads CASSQGTGGRAFF. Here the CDR3 DNA reads TGTGCCAGCAGCCAAGGGACAGGGGGCAGAGCTTTCTTT.

V is TRBV7-3 and J is TRBJ1-1, with a tentative D call TRBD1 (5 bases). The CDR3 covers 14 residues. From germline, CDR1 is SGHTA and CDR2 FQGTGA. V shed 5 bases and J shed 3 bases, with 13 bases lying between them. Written as DNA, the CDR3 is TGTGCCAGCAGCCCAACGCAGGGTTACACTGAAGCTTTCTTT. This sequence encodes CASSPTQGYTEAFF.

The rearrangement joins TRBV5-4 to TRBJ2-5; tentatively, D is TRBD2 (5 bases). The germline V and J ends were trimmed by 5 bases and 5 bases, with 16 bases remaining between them. Germline V lookup: CDR1 SGHNT, CDR2 YYREEE (reference sequence). CDR3 size: 14 residues. The CDR3 sequence: CASSPRAGWETQYF. DNA for the CDR3: TGTGCCAGCAGTCCGAGGGCAGGTTGGGAGACCCAGTACTTC.

V and J are TRBV6-4 and TRBJ2-3; 8 nucleotides match TRBD2. CDR1 and CDR2 from the germline V gene are MRHNA and SNTAGT. Trimming removed 4 bases from V and 0 bases from J; junction bases left unmatched: 6. The CDR3 loop spans 16 amino acids. The CDR3 here is CASSVASGSSTDTQYF. In nucleotides, the CDR3 is TGTGCCAGCAGTGTCGCTAGCGGGTCTAGCACAGATACGCAGTATTTT.

The V and J genes are TRBV6-5 and TRBJ1-2, with D possibly matching TRBD1 (6 bases). In germline, CDR1 is MNHEY, CDR2 SVGAGI. The CDR3 extends over 14 amino acids. V lost 2 bases and J lost 6, with 13 bases in between. This CDR3 is CASSYLTGRDGYTF. The CDR3 region has the DNA TGTGCCAGCAGTTACCTGACAGGCAGGGATGGCTACACCTTC.

The chain joins TRBV3-1 (or the pseudogene TRBV3-2) to TRBJ2-7; TRBD2 matches 12 bases. This CDR3 comprises 13 residues. Germline loops: CDR1 LGHDT, CDR2 YNNKEL (reference sequence). V trimming: 5 bases; J trimming: 6 bases; junction bases outside the gene matches: 2. The CDR3 region is CASSWGLAGEQYF. DNA for the CDR3: TGTGCCAGCAGCTGGGGACTAGCGGGCGAGCAGTACTTC.

The chain recombines TRBV6-5 with TRBJ1-2; 8 bases map to TRBD1. Germline V gene sequence: CDR1 MNHEY, CDR2 SVGAGI. This CDR3 comprises 15 residues. Trimming cost V 7 bases and J 4 bases; bases outside gene matches: 11. In DNA form, the CDR3 reads TGTGCCAGCATTTGGGACCCTGACAGGGGCTATGGCTACACCTTC. Amino acids: CASIWDPDRGYGYTF.

This rearrangement joins TRBV27 to TRBJ2-7, with 8 bases that match TRBD2. This CDR3 comprises 14 residues. The germline V gene encodes CDR1 MNHEY and CDR2 SMNVEV (reference sequence). The junction had 7 bases not matched to a gene; V was cut back by 7 bases and J by 2 bases. This chain's CDR3 is CASTAPGLAYEQYF. DNA of the CDR3: TGTGCCAGCACCGCGCCGGGACTAGCCTACGAGCAGTACTTC.

The chain links TRBV2 to TRBJ1-2; TRBD1 matches at 7 bases. Germline V gene lookup returns CDR1 SNHLY and CDR2 FYNNEI. With V trimmed by 6 bases and J by 0 bases, 7 bases remained unmatched. CDR3 length: 15 residues. CDR3 residues: CASRDGQDSNYGYTF. DNA of the CDR3: TGTGCCAGCAGAGACGGACAGGATTCTAACTATGGCTACACCTTC.

V is TRBV23-1 and J is TRBJ2-3, with 12 nucleotides matching TRBD2. TRBV23-1 counts as an open reading frame of uncertain function. The CDR3 is made up of 18 amino acids. J was trimmed by 2 bases and V by 10 bases; bases with no gene match: 16. This CDR3 is CANTREASGRATTDTQYF. CDR3 nucleotides: TGCGCCAATACACGGGAGGCTAGCGGGAGGGCCACCACAGATACGCAGTATTTT.

This clone has a single count. CDR3 in DNA: TGTGCCTGGGACAGCTGGGGCCGGTCCCCTAACTATGGCTACACCTTC. The encoded protein is CAWDSWGRSPNYGYTF. V and J are TRBV30 and TRBJ1-2, with D possibly TRBD1 on 5 matching bases. The germline V gene encodes CDR1 GTSNPN and CDR2 SVGIG (reference sequence). This CDR3 is built from 16 residues. The V and J ends lost 5 bases and 0 bases respectively, with 19 bases between them.

The rearrangement joins TRBV5-6 to TRBJ1-2, with a weak D call TRBD1 (5 bases). Trimming stripped 0 bases from V and 3 bases from J, with 12 bases between. Germline V lookup: CDR1 SGHDT, CDR2 YYEEEE. The CDR3 is 15 residues long. The CDR3 sequence is CASSLGQSQYYGYTF. The DNA of the CDR3 is TGTGCCAGCAGCTTGGGACAGAGTCAGTACTATGGCTACACCTTC.

This clone turned up a few times. The rearrangement uses TRBV14 and TRBJ1-1; the match to TRBD1 covers 10 bases. Germline trimming cut 4 bases from V and 3 bases from J; bases unmatched to any gene: 5. The CDR3 runs 15 residues. The germline gives CDR1 SGHDN, CDR2 FVKESK. CDR3 residues: CASSPLGQGDTEAFF. In DNA form, the CDR3 reads TGTGCCAGCAGCCCGCTAGGACAGGGGGACACTGAAGCTTTCTTT.

The chain uses TRBV18 and TRBJ1-2; TRBD1 matches at 7 bases. Germline values: CDR1 KGHSH, CDR2 LQKENI. The trim removed 6 bases at V and 3 bases at J, leaving 10 bases unmatched. The CDR3 length is 15 residues. CDR3 DNA: TGTGCCAGCTCCCTCACAGGGGACTCGGACTATGGCTACACCTTC. Its protein is CASSLTGDSDYGYTF.

The rearrangement uses TRBV5-5 and TRBJ1-1; D might be TRBD1 (5 bases). The germline CDR1 and CDR2 sequences are SGHKS and YYEKEE (reference sequence). The CDR3 is made up of 17 amino acids. V lost 3 bases to trimming and J lost 4 bases, with 22 bases between them. CDR3 loop: CASSSNPSFGGSTEAFF. The CDR3 DNA sequence: TGTGCCAGCAGCTCGAATCCCTCTTTTGGGGGGAGCACTGAAGCTTTCTTT.

V gene TRBV6-5 combines with J gene TRBJ2-7; D possibly corresponds to TRBD1 (5 bases). The CDR3 runs 16 residues. CDR1 and CDR2 from the germline V gene are MNHEY and SVGAGI. V lost 1 base and J lost 1, with 14 bases in between. CDR3 coding DNA: TGTGCCAGCAGTTACTTTGATCCGAGACAGTCCTACGAGCAGTACTTC. This sequence encodes CASSYFDPRQSYEQYF.

The chain uses TRBV7-2 and TRBJ2-1, with TRBD2 matching 12 bases. V lost 5 bases, J lost 7 bases, and 12 bases stayed unmatched. The germline V gene has CDR1 SGHTA and CDR2 FQGNSA. CDR3 length equals 17 residues. The CDR3 DNA sequence: TGTGCCAGCAGCCCTCTAGCGGGGGGGCCGATCAGTAATGAGCAGTTCTTC. Amino acids: CASSPLAGGPISNEQFF.

The rearrangement links TRBV7-3 to TRBJ2-1; 14 nucleotides align to TRBD2. The length of the CDR3 is 16 residues. The germline V gene encodes CDR1 SGHTA and CDR2 FQGTGA. With V trimmed by 3 bases and J by 9 bases, 7 bases remained unmatched. The DNA of the CDR3 is TGTGCCAGCAGCTTGGTGACTAGCGGGAGGGCTAGTGAGCAGTTCTTC. It yields the protein CASSLVTSGRASEQFF.

The CDR3 DNA is TGTGCCATCACGGGCGACAGGTCATCGACCATATATTTT. It yields the protein CAITGDRSSTIYF. The chain recombines TRBV10-3 with TRBJ1-3; perhaps TRBD1 as D (6 bases). With 7 bases removed from V and 10 bases from J, the gap between germline ends came to 17 bases. The germline CDR1 and CDR2 sequences are ENHRY and SYGVKD. CDR3 size: 13 residues.

The chain couples TRBV5-1 to TRBJ1-1; 8 nucleotides match TRBD1. The CDR3 loop spans 15 amino acids. The germline V gene has CDR1 SGHRS and CDR2 YFSETQ. V dropped 4 bases and J dropped 2; count of bases not matched to a gene: 7. The CDR3 region is CASSPSAGGNTEAFF. In nucleotides, the CDR3 is TGCGCCAGCAGCCCGTCGGCAGGGGGCAACACTGAAGCTTTCTTT.